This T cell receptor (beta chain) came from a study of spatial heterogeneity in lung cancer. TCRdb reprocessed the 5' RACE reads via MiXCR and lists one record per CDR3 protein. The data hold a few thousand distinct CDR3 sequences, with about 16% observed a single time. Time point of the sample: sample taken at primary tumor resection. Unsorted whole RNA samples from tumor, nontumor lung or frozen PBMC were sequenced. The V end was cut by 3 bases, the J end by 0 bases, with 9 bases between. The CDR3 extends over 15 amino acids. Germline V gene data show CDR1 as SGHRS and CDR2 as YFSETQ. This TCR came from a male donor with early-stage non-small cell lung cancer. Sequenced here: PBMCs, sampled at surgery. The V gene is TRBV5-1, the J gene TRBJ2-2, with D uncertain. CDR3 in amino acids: CASSSYTSNTGELFF. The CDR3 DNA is TGCGCCAGCAGCTCGTACACGTCGAACACCGGGGAGCTGTTTTTT. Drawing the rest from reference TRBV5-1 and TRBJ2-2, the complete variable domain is KAGVTQTPRYLIKTRGQQVTLSCSPISGHRSVSWYQQTPGQGLQFLFEYFSETQRNKGNFPGRFSGRQFSNSRSEMNVSTLELGDSALYLCASSSYTSNTGELFFGEGSRLTVL.